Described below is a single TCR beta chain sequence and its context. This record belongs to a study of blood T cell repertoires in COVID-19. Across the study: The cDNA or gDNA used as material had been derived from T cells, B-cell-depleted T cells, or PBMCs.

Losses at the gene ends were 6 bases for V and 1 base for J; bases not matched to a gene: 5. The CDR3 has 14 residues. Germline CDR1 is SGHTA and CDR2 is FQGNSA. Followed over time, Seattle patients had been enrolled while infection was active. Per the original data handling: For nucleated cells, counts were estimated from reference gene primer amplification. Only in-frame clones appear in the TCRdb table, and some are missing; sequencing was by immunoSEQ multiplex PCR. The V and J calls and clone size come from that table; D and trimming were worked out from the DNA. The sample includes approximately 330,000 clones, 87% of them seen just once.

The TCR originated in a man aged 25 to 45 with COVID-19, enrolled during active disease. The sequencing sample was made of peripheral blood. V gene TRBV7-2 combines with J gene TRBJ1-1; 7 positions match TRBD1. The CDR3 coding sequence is TGTGCCAGCAGGTCACAGGGGAGGAACACTGAAGCTTTCTTT. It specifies CASRSQGRNTEAFF. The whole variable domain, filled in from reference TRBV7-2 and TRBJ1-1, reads GAGVSQSPSNKVTEKGKDVELRCDPISGHTALYWYRQSLGQGLEFLIYFQGNSAPDKSGLPSDRFSAERTGGSVSTLTIQRTQQEDSAVYLCASRSQGRNTEAFFGQGTRLTVV.